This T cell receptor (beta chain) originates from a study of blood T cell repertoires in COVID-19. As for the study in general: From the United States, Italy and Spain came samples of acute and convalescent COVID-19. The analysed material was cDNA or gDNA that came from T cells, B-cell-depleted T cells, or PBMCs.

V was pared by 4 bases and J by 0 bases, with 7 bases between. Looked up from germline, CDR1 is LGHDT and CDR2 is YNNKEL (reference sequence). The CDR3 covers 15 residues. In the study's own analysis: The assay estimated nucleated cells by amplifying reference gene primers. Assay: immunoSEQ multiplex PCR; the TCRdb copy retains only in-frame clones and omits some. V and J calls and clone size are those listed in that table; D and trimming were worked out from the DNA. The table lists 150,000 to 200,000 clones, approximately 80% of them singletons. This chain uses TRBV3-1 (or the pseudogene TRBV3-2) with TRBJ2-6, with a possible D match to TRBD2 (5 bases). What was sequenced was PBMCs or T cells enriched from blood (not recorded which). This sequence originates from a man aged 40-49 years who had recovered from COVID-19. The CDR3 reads CASSPRDSGANVLTF. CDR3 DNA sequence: TGTGCCAGCAGCCCCCGGGACTCTGGGGCCAACGTCCTGACTTTC.